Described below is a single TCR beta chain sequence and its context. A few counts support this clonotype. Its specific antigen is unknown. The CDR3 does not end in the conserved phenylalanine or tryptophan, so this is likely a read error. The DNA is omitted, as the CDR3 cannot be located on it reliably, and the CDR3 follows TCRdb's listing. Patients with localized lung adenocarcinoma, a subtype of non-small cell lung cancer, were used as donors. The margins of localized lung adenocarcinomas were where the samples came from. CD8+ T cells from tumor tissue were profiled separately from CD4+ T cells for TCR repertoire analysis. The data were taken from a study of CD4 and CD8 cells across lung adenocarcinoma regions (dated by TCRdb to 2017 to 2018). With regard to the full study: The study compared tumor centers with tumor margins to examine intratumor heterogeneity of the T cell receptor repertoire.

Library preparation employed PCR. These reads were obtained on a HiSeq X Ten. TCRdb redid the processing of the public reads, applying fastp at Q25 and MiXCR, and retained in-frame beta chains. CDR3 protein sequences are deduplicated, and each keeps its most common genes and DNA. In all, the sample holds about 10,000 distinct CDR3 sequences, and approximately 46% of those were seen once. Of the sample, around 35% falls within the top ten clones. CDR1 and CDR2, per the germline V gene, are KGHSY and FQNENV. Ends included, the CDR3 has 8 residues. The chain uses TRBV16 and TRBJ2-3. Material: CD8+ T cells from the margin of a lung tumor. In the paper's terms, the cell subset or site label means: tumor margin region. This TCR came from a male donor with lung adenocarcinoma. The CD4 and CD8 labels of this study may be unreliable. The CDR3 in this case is CRDGVSSC.